Each of the 12 T cell receptor beta chains below was sequenced from the same sample in a study of blood T cell repertoires in COVID-19. Generated by immunoSEQ multiplex PCR, the TCRdb table keeps only in-frame clones and is missing some. The repertoire includes around 170,000 clones, 80% of them detected once, and approximately 7% sits in the top ten. The material sequenced was peripheral blood. The origin of the receptors is an older man with active or convalescent COVID-19.

J is TRBJ1-1 and V is TRBV30; a weak D match, TRBD1 (6 bases). The CDR3 spans 13 residues. Germline CDR1 and CDR2: GTSNPN and SVGIG (reference sequence). The V end was cut by 0 bases, the J end by 6 bases, with 11 bases between. CDR3 protein: CAWSVRGGPEAFF. CDR3 DNA: TGTGCCTGGAGTGTGAGAGGGGGTCCTGAAGCTTTCTTT.

This chain links TRBV7-9 with TRBJ1-1; 10 positions agree with TRBD1. The trim removed 5 bases at V and 1 base at J, leaving 4 bases unmatched. This CDR3 comprises 15 residues. Germline-derived CDR1 and CDR2 are SEHNR and FQNEAQ (reference sequence). CDR3 DNA sequence: TGTGCCAGCAGCCCTAGGACAGGGGGGAACACTGAAGCTTTCTTT. Translating gives CASSPRTGGNTEAFF.

The V and J genes are TRBV5-1 and TRBJ2-1; 8 bases fit TRBD2. Trimming took 4 bases from V and 6 from J; bases not matched to a gene: 6. Germline-derived CDR1 and CDR2 are SGHRS and YFSETQ. The CDR3 runs 14 residues. CDR3 coding DNA: TGCGCCAGCAGCCCGAGGACTAGCCTCAATGAGCAGTTCTTC. Translation gives CASSPRTSLNEQFF.

The J gene is TRBJ1-3, the V gene TRBV7-7; D may be TRBD1 (5 bases). The CDR3 runs 15 residues. V shed 4 bases and J shed 9 bases, with 19 bases lying between them. In germline, CDR1 is SSHAT, CDR2 FNYEAQ (reference sequence). This chain's CDR3 is CASSSGTGDRGTIYF. The CDR3 DNA follows: TGTGCCAGCAGCTCAGGAACGGGGGATAGAGGCACCATATATTTT. Full variable domain (rest looked up from reference TRBV7-7 and TRBJ1-3): GAGVSQSPRYKVTKRGQDVTLRCDPISSHATLYWYQQALGQGPEFLTYFNYEAQPDKSGLPSDRFSAERPEGSISTLTIQRTEQRDSAMYRCASSSGTGDRGTIYFGEGSWLTVV.

The J gene is TRBJ1-5, the V gene TRBV2, with no clear D. V was shortened by 1 base and J by 9 bases, with 10 bases between the two germline ends. This CDR3 spans 13 amino acids. The germline V gene has CDR1 SNHLY and CDR2 FYNNEI. The CDR3 reads CASSEVLLRPQHF. The CDR3 DNA sequence: TGTGCCAGCAGTGAAGTCTTATTGCGGCCCCAGCATTTT.

The chain joins TRBV9 to TRBJ1-2; no clear D gene. V lost 4 bases and J lost 8, with 21 bases in between. The CDR3 sequence is 15 residues long. Per the germline V gene, CDR1 is SGDLS and CDR2 is YYNGEE. The CDR3 DNA reads TGTGCCAGCAGCCCCTACGAGGTCCCTGGGAGCGGCTACACCTTC. Translating it yields CASSPYEVPGSGYTF.

The chain has TRBV9 and TRBJ2-2, with 7 bases identical to TRBD1. Germline V CDR1 and CDR2: SGDLS, YYNGEE. The CDR3 covers 15 residues. V lost 6 bases to trimming and J lost 0 bases; unmatched junction nucleotides: 5. In DNA, the CDR3 is TGTGCCAGCACCCCGCAGGGGGCGAACACCGGGGAGCTGTTTTTT. Amino acid sequence: CASTPQGANTGELFF. Variable domain in full (rest from reference TRBV9 and TRBJ2-2): DSGVTQTPKHLITATGQRVTLRCSPRSGDLSVYWYQQSLDQGLQFLIQYYNGEERAKGNILERFSAQQFPDLHSELNLSSLELGDSALYFCASTPQGANTGELFFGEGSRLTVL.

The V call is TRBV6-5, the J call TRBJ2-2, with TRBD2 matching over 11 bases. The CDR3 runs to 15 residues. Germline lookup yields CDR1 MNHEY and CDR2 SVGAGI. V lost 6 bases to trimming and J lost 1 base; unmatched junction nucleotides: 1. In DNA, the CDR3 is TGTGCCAGCAGGGGACTAGCGGTGAACACCGGGGAGCTGTTTTTT. This sequence encodes CASRGLAVNTGELFF.

The genes are TRBV21-1 and TRBJ1-6. TRBV21-1 is a recognized pseudogene. This CDR3 is 15 amino acids long. CDR3 sequence (DNA): TGTGCCAGCAGCCAAAGCATAAGGCCGGGGACACCCCTCCACTTT. It is translated as CASSQSIRPGTPLHF.

This clone was seen a handful of times. The chain combines TRBV10-3 with TRBJ1-5; the match to TRBD1 covers 8 bases. The CDR3 runs 14 residues. In germline, CDR1 is ENHRY, CDR2 SYGVKD. J gave up 4 bases and V 6 bases, and 5 bases lay outside the gene matches. The CDR3 DNA reads TGTGCCATCAGCCAAGGACAGGGTAATCAGCCCCAGCATTTT. It encodes CAISQGQGNQPQHF.

The J gene is TRBJ2-5, the V gene TRBV6-2 or TRBV6-3, with D possibly being TRBD2 (6 bases). CDR1 and CDR2 (germline): MNHEY, SVGEGT. CDR3 length: 15 amino acids. With 2 bases removed from V and 5 bases from J, the gap between germline ends came to 15 bases. This chain's CDR3 is CASSYSPGVLETQYF. CDR3 in DNA: TGTGCCAGCAGTTACAGTCCGGGGGTTTTGGAGACCCAGTACTTC.

The chain couples TRBV5-1 to TRBJ1-2, with D uncertain. The CDR3 loop spans 14 amino acids. Germline CDR1 reads SGHRS; CDR2 reads YFSETQ. Trimming left V 0 bases short and J 4 bases short, with 10 bases between. This CDR3 is CASSLEARGYGYTF. Here the CDR3 DNA reads TGCGCCAGCAGCTTGGAGGCACGGGGCTATGGCTACACCTTC. The full variable domain, rest sourced from reference TRBV5-1 and TRBJ1-2, is KAGVTQTPRYLIKTRGQQVTLSCSPISGHRSVSWYQQTPGQGLQFLFEYFSETQRNKGNFPGRFSGRQFSNSRSEMNVSTLELGDSALYLCASSLEARGYGYTFGSGTRLTVV.